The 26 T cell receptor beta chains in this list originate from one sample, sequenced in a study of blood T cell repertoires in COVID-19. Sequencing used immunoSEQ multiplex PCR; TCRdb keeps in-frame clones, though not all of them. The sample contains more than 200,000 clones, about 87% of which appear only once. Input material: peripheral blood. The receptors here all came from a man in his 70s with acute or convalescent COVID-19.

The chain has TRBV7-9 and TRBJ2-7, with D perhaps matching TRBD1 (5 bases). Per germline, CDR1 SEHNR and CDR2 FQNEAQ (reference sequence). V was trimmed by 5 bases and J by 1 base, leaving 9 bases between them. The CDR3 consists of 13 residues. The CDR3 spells CASSRDSSYEQYF. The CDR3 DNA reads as TGTGCCAGCAGCCGAGACAGTTCCTACGAGCAGTACTTC.

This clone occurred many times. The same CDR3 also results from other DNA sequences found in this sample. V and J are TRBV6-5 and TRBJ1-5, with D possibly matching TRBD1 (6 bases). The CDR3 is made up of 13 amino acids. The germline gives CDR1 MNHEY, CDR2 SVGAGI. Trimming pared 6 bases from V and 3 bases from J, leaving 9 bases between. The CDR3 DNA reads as TGTGCCAGCAGCGGACAGCACAATCAGCCCCAGCATTTT. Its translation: CASSGQHNQPQHF.

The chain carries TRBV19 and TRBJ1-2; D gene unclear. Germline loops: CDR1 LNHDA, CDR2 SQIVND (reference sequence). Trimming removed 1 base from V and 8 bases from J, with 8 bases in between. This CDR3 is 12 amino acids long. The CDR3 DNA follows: TGTGCCAGTAGTATAGGATCAGGAGGCTACACCTTC. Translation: CASSIGSGGYTF.

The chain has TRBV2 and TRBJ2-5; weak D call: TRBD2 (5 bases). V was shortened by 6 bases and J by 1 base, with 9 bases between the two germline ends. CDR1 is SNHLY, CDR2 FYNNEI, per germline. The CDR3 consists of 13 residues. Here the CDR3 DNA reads TGTGCCAGCAGGAAAAGCGGCCAAGAGACCCAGTACTTC. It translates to CASRKSGQETQYF. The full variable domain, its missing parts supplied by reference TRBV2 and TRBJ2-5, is EPEVTQTPSHQVTQMGQEVILRCVPISNHLYFYWYRQILGQKVEFLVSFYNNEISEKSEIFDDQFSVERPDGSNFTLKIRSTKLEDSAMYFCASRKSGQETQYFGPGTRLLVL.

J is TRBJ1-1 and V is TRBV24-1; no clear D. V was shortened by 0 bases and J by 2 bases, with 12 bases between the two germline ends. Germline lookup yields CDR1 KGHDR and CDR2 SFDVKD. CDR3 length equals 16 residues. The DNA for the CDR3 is TGTGCCACCAGTGATTTGTTCACCCCTCTAAACACTGAAGCTTTCTTT. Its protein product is CATSDLFTPLNTEAFF.

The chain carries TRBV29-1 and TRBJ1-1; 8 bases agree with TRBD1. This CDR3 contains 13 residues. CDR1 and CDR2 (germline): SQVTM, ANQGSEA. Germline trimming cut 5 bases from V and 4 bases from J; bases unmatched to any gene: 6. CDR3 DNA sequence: TGCAGCGTTTCGCAGGGGGCAAGCACTGAAGCTTTCTTT. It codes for CSVSQGASTEAFF.

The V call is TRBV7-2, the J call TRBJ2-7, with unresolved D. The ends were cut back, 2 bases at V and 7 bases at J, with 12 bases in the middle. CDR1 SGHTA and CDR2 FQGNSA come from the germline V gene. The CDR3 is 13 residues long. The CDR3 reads CASSLRVAREQYF. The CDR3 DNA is TGTGCCAGCAGCTTACGGGTGGCTCGTGAGCAGTACTTC.

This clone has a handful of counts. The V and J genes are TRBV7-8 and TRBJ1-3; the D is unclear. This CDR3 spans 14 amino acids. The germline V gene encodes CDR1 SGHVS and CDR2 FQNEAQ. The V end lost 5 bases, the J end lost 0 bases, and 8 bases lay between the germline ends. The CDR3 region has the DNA TGTGCCAGCAGCGGTACGAGCTCTGGAAACACCATATATTTT. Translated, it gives CASSGTSSGNTIYF. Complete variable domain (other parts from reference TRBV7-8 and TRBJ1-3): GAGVSQSPRYKVAKRGQDVALRCDPISGHVSLFWYQQALGQGPEFLTYFQNEAQLDKSGLPSDRFFAERPEGSVSTLKIQRTQQEDSAVYLCASSGTSSGNTIYFGEGSWLTVV.

Here the CDR3 DNA reads TGTGCCAGCAGCTTCCGGACCGGGGAGGGTGGCTACACCTTC. Translation: CASSFRTGEGGYTF. The chain is built from TRBV7-2 and TRBJ1-2; D not resolved. CDR1 and CDR2 (germline): SGHTA, FQGNSA. CDR3 length: 14 amino acids. Deletions cut 3 bases from V and 7 bases from J, with 15 bases between.

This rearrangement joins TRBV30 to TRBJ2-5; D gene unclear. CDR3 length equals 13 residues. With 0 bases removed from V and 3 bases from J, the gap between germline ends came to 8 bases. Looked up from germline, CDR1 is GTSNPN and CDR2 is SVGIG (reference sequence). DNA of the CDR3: TGTGCCTGGAGTGTACAGCTGGAAGAGACCCAGTACTTC. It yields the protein CAWSVQLEETQYF.

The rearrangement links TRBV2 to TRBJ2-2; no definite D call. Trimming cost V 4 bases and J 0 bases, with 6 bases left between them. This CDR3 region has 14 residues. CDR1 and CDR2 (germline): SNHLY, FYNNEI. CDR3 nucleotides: TGTGCCAGCAGTGTGCAGACGAACACCGGGGAGCTGTTTTTT. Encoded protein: CASSVQTNTGELFF.

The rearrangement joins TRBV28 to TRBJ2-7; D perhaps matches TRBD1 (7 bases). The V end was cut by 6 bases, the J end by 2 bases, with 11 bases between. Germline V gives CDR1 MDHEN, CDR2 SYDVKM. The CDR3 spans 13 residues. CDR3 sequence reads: CASSRGDTYEQYF. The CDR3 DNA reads TGTGCCAGCAGCAGGGGGGATACCTACGAGCAGTACTTC.

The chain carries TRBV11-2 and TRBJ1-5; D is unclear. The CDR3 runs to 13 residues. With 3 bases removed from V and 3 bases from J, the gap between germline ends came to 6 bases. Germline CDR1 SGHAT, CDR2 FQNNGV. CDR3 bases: TGTGCCAGCAGCTTGGGCAACAATCAGCCCCAGCATTTT. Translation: CASSLGNNQPQHF.

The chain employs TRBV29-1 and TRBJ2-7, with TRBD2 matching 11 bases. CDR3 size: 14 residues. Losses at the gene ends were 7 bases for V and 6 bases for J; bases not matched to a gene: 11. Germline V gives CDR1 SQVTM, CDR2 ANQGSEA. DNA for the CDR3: TGCAGCGCCAGAGCACTAGCGGGAGCAGGCGAGCAGTACTTC. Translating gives CSARALAGAGEQYF.

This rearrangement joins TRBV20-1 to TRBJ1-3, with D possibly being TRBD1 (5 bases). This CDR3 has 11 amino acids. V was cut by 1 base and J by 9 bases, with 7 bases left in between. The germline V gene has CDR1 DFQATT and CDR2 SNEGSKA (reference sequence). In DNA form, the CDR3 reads TGCAGTGCTAGAGCTAGGGGCACCATATATTTT. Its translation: CSARARGTIYF.

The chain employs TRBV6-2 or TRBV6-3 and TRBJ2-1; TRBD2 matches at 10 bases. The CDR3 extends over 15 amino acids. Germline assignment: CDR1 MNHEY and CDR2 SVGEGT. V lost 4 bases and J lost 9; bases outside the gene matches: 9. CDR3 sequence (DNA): TGTGCCAGCAGTTTCCAGGCTAGCGGGAGCACTGAGCAGTTCTTC. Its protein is CASSFQASGSTEQFF.

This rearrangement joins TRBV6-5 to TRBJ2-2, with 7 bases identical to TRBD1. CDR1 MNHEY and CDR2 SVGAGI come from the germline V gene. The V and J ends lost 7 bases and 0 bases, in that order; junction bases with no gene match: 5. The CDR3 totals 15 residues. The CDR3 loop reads CASNSGTANTGELFF. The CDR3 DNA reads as TGTGCCAGCAACTCCGGGACAGCGAACACCGGGGAGCTGTTTTTT.

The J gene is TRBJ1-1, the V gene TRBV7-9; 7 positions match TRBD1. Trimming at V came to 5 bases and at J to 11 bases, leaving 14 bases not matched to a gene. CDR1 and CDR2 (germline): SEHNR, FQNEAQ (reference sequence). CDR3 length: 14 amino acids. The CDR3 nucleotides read TGTGCCAGCAGCCGAATCTCCGGGACAGTTAACGCTTTCTTT. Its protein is CASSRISGTVNAFF.

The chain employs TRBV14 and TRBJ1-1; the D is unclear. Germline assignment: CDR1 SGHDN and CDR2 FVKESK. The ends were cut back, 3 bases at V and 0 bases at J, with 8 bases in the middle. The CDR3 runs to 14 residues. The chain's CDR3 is CASSQQLLNTEAFF. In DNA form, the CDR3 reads TGTGCCAGCAGCCAGCAGTTATTGAACACTGAAGCTTTCTTT. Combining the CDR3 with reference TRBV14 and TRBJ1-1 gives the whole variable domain EAGVTQFPSHSVIEKGQTVTLRCDPISGHDNLYWYRRVMGKEIKFLLHFVKESKQDESGMPNNRFLAERTGGTYSTLKVQPAELEDSGVYFCASSQQLLNTEAFFGQGTRLTVV.

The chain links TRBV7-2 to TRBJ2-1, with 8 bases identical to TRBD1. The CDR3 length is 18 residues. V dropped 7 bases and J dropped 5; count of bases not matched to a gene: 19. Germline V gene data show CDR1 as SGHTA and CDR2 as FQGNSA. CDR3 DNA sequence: TGTGCCAGCACCTCTGGTCTCGGCAGGGGGCGTTTGGACAATGAGCAGTTCTTC. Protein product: CASTSGLGRGRLDNEQFF.

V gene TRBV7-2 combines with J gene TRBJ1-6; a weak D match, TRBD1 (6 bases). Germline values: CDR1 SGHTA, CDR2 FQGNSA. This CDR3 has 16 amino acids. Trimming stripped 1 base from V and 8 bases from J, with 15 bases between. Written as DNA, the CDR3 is TGTGCCAGCAGCTTAGTAGGGGCAGGGGTTGATTCACCCCTCCACTTT. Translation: CASSLVGAGVDSPLHF.

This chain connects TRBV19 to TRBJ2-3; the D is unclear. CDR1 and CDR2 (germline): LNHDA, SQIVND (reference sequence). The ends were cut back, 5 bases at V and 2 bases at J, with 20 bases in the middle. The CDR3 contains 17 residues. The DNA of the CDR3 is TGTGCCAGTAGTGTATCTCGACAAGACGCCTTCACAGATACGCAGTATTTT. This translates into CASSVSRQDAFTDTQYF.

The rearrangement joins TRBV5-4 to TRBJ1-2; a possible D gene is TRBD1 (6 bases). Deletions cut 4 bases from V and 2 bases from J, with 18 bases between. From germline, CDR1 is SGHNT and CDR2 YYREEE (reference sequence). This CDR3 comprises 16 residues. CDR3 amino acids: CASSPITGHLNYGYTF. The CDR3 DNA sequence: TGTGCCAGCAGCCCGATAACGGGACACCTAAACTATGGCTACACCTTC.

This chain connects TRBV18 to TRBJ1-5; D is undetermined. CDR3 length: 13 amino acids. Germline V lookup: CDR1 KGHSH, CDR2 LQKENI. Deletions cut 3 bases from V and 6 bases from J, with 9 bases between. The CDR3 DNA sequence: TGTGCCAGCTCACCCTCGGAGCGTCAGCCCCAGCATTTT. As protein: CASSPSERQPQHF.

The CDR3 loop is CASSLGDRGSSEAFF. The CDR3 DNA is TGTGCCAGCAGCTTGGGAGACAGGGGGTCCTCTGAAGCTTTCTTT. The V and J genes are TRBV5-4 and TRBJ1-1, with 9 bases lining up with TRBD1. Germline CDR1 and CDR2: SGHNT and YYREEE (reference sequence). The CDR3 is 15 amino acids. The trim removed 0 bases at V and 6 bases at J, leaving 6 bases unmatched.

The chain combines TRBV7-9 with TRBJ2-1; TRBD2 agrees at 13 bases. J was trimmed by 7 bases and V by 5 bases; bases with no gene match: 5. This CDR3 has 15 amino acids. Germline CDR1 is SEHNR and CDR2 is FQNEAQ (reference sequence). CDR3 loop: CASSPGTSGNNEQFF. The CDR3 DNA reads TGTGCCAGCAGCCCCGGGACTAGCGGGAATAATGAGCAGTTCTTC.